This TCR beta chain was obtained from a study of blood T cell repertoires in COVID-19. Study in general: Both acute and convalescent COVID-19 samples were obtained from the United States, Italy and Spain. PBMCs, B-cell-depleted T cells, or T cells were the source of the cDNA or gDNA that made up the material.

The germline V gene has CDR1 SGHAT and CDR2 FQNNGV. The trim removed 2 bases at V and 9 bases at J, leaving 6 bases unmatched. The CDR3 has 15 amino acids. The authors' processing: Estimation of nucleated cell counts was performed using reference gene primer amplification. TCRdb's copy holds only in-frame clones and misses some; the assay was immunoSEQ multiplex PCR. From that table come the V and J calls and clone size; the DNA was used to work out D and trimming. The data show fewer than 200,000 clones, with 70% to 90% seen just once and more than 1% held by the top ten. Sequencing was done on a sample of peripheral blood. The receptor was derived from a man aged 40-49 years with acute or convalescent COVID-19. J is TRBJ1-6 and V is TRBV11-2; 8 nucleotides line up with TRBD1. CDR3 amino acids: CASSLLPTGASPLHF. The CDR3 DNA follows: TGTGCCAGCAGCTTATTGCCGACAGGGGCTTCACCCCTCCACTTT.